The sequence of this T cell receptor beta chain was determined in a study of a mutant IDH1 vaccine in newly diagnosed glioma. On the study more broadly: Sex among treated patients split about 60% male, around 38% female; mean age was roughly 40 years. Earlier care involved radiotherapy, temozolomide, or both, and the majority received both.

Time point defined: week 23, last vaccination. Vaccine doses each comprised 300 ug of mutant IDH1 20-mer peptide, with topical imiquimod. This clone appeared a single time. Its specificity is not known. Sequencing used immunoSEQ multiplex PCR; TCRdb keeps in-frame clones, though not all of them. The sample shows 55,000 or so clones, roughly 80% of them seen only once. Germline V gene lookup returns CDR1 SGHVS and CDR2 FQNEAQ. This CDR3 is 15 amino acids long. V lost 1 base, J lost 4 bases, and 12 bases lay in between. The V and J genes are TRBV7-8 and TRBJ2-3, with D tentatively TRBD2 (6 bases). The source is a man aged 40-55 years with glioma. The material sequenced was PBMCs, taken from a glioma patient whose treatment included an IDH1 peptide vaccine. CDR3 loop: CASSLGRGGPDTQYF. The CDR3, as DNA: TGTGCCAGCAGCTTAGGGCGGGGTGGCCCAGATACGCAGTATTTT.